A selection of T cell receptor beta chains follows, all from one sample in a study of identical twins. In TCRdb, the 5' RACE reads were re-called with MiXCR into one record per CDR3 protein. The sample lists nearly 900,000 distinct CDR3 sequences, roughly an eighth occurring once. This same sample was also part of a study on yellow fever vaccine responses in identical twins.

Sequencing input: PBMCs. The source is a woman aged 18-29 years in good health. The CDR3 runs from the conserved cysteine through the conserved F or W. Each record gives: D gene, J gene, clone size, V gene, CDR3 DNA, CDR3 protein. The D gene is left open where the match is weak. Only part of the rows carry a size: once, few, many, or a class if the clone is expanded.

TRBD2,TRBJ2-1,few,TRBV2,TGTGCCAGCAGTGAAAGTACTAGCGGGAGGTCCCCCTCCTACAATGAGCAGTTCTTC,CASSESTSGRSPSYNEQFF
.,TRBJ1-5,few,TRBV6-2/TRBV6-3,TGTGCCAGCAGCCGAGGACACAGGCAGCCCCAGCATTTT,CASSRGHRQPQHF
.,TRBJ1-4,few,TRBV7-8,TGTGCCAGCAGCTTAGCGTCAGGGATGAATGAAAAACTGTTTTTT,CASSLASGMNEKLFF
.,TRBJ1-2,.,TRBV20-1,TGCAGTGCTAGAGTTAATAGTGACTATGGCTACACCTTC,CSARVNSDYGYTF
.,TRBJ2-1,few,TRBV7-9,TGTGCCAGCAGCTTAGTCGCAGGCACCAGCTCCTACAATGAGCAGTTCTTC,CASSLVAGTSSYNEQFF
TRBD2,TRBJ2-1,many,TRBV5-1,TGCGCCAGCAGCTCCACCTCCAGCGGGAGTCGGGTGTTGGACAATGAGCAGTTCTTC,CASSSTSSGSRVLDNEQFF
.,TRBJ1-1,few,TRBV6-2/TRBV6-3,TGTGCCAGCAGTTACGGGGGAGCGATGAACACTGAAGCTTTCTTT,CASSYGGAMNTEAFF
TRBD1,TRBJ2-3,few,TRBV11-1,TGTGCCAGCAGCTTAGCCGCGACGATAGGGACAGGGGTTCGCACAGATACGCAGTATTTT,CASSLAATIGTGVRTDTQYF
TRBD1,TRBJ1-5,.,TRBV5-1,TGCGCCAGCAGCTTGGGGGGGACAGCCCACAATCAGCCCCAGCATTTT,CASSLGGTAHNQPQHF
TRBD2,TRBJ2-4,few,TRBV2,TGTGCCATAGATAGCGGGAGGGGTAACATTCAGTACTTC,CAIDSGRGNIQYF
.,TRBJ1-1,.,TRBV6-6,TGTGCCAGCACTGAGGCTGAGAACACTGAAGCTTTCTTT,CASTEAENTEAFF
.,TRBJ1-1,few,TRBV4-1,TGCGCCAGCAGCCTAAAGACGGGCGGTGAAATGAACACTGAAGCTTTCTTT,CASSLKTGGEMNTEAFF
.,TRBJ1-5,many,TRBV6-6,TGTGCCAGCAGTTACAGGGCCAATCAGCCCCAGCATTTT,CASSYRANQPQHF
TRBD1,TRBJ1-4,few,TRBV6-1,TGTGCCAGCAGCTTCCCAGGGGGAGGCGAAAAACTGTTTTTT,CASSFPGGGEKLFF
TRBD1,TRBJ1-1,few,TRBV6-1,TGTGCCAGCAGTAGATCAGGGGGTTACACTGAAGCTTTCTTT,CASSRSGGYTEAFF
TRBD2,TRBJ2-3,few,TRBV3-1,TGTGCCAGCAGCCAAACTAGCGGTCGTTTCCTCACAGATACGCAGTATTTT,CASSQTSGRFLTDTQYF
.,TRBJ2-3,.,TRBV7-7,TGTGCCAGCAGCCTCGGGACTGATGTAACAGATACGCAGTATTTT,CASSLGTDVTDTQYF
.,TRBJ2-1,.,TRBV9,TGTGCCAGCAGCGTTGGTACCCTGGGGTCAAGCGAGCAGTTCTTC,CASSVGTLGSSEQFF
.,TRBJ1-6,.,TRBV27,TGTGCCAGCAGTCCGCAGCAGGCGGGGTATAATTCACCCCTCCACTTT,CASSPQQAGYNSPLHF
.,TRBJ2-3,.,TRBV12-3/TRBV12-4,TGTGCCAGCCTAAAAGGGGGGAGGGCCGGGGTAGATACGCAGTATTTT,CASLKGGRAGVDTQYF
TRBD1,TRBJ1-5,.,TRBV6-5,TGTGCCAGCAGTTCCGGGACAGCCTACCTGCAGCCCCAGCATTTT,CASSSGTAYLQPQHF
TRBD2,TRBJ2-1,.,TRBV11-2,TGTGCCAGCAGACGGAGCGGGGGCCCTACCTACAATGAGCAGTTCTTC,CASRRSGGPTYNEQFF
.,TRBJ2-3,few,TRBV5-4,TGTGCCAGCAGCTGGGGACGAACAGATACGCAGTATTTT,CASSWGRTDTQYF
.,TRBJ2-3,.,TRBV5-6,TGTGCCAGCAGCTTGGGGTGGGGGCAGCCCCAGTATTTT,CASSLGWGQPQYF
.,TRBJ1-1,few,TRBV27,TGTGCCAGCAGACTTGGGAGGAACACTGAAGCTTTCTTT,CASRLGRNTEAFF
.,TRBJ2-2,few,TRBV10-3,TGTGCCATCGGTAGGACGGGCACCGGGGAGCTGTTTTTT,CAIGRTGTGELFF
TRBD2,TRBJ2-2,few,TRBV25-1,TGTGCCAGCTCCACTAGGACTAGCGGAACCGGGGAGCTGTTTTTT,CASSTRTSGTGELFF
.,TRBJ2-3,.,TRBV9,TGTGCCAGCAGCGTAGGGGGGGGCCCCAATATGATGCAGTATTTT,CASSVGGGPNMMQYF
TRBD2,TRBJ2-1,.,TRBV12-5,TGTGCTAGTGGTTCCGTTAGCGGGATAGCTCTCAATGAGCAGTTCTTC,CASGSVSGIALNEQFF
TRBD1,TRBJ2-5,.,TRBV9,TGTGCCAGCAGCCCTCGGACAGGGAGTTTAGAGACCCAGTACTTC,CASSPRTGSLETQYF
.,TRBJ1-2,many,TRBV2,TGTGCCAGCATTAGGGTGGCGAGTAACTATGGCTACACCTTC,CASIRVASNYGYTF
.,TRBJ2-3,few,TRBV7-9,TGTGCCAGCGGAGACAAAGGGGGTATAGATACGCAGTATTTT,CASGDKGGIDTQYF
.,TRBJ1-1,many,TRBV28,TGTGCCAGCAGTCCACACATGAACACTGAAGCTTTCTTT,CASSPHMNTEAFF
.,TRBJ1-2,many,TRBV6-1,TGTGCCAGCATAAGGGAGAATCATGGCTACACCTTC,CASIRENHGYTF
TRBD1,TRBJ2-1,many,TRBV5-1,TGCGCCAGCAGCTTGGGACAGGGGATAGATGAGCAGTTCTTC,CASSLGQGIDEQFF
.,TRBJ1-5,.,TRBV20-1,TGCAGTGCTAGCCCGCGGGGATATAGCAATCAGCCCCAGCATTTT,CSASPRGYSNQPQHF
TRBD1,TRBJ2-7,few,TRBV15,TGTGCCACCAGCACCCGACAGGGGGCCTACGAGCAGTACTTC,CATSTRQGAYEQYF
.,TRBJ2-1,few,TRBV6-2/TRBV6-3,TGTGCCAGCAGTAAAAGCTCCTACAATGAGCAGTTCTTC,CASSKSSYNEQFF
TRBD2,TRBJ2-3,few,TRBV7-9,TGTGCCAGCAGCTTCTTAGCGGGAGAGACAGATACGCAGTATTTT,CASSFLAGETDTQYF
TRBD2,TRBJ2-7,.,TRBV5-1,TGCGCCAGCAGAAAAACTAGCGGGACCTACGAGCAGTACTTC,CASRKTSGTYEQYF
TRBD1,TRBJ1-1,.,TRBV18,TGTGCCAGCTCACCACCTTCAGGGGGCGTGAAGAACACTGAAGCTTTCTTT,CASSPPSGGVKNTEAFF
.,TRBJ1-4,.,TRBV12-3/TRBV12-4,TGTGCCAGCAGTACCGGGAGAGGTGAAAAACTGTTTTTT,CASSTGRGEKLFF
.,TRBJ1-3,many,TRBV25-1,TGTGCCAGCAGTGAAAGATACTCTAACCCCTCTGGAAACACCATATATTTT,CASSERYSNPSGNTIYF
TRBD1,TRBJ2-1,many,TRBV28,TGTGCCAGCAGTTTGTCGGGACAGGCGACCTACAATGAGCAGTTCTTC,CASSLSGQATYNEQFF
TRBD2,TRBJ2-2,few,TRBV12-3/TRBV12-4,TGTGCCAGCAGTTTATGGAGTTCTAGCGGGCGCACCGGGGAGCTGTTTTTT,CASSLWSSSGRTGELFF
.,TRBJ2-1,.,TRBV9,TGTGCCAGCAGCGTAGGGCGGCTAGCGAACTACAATGAGCAGTTCTTC,CASSVGRLANYNEQFF
TRBD1,TRBJ1-1,.,TRBV5-1,TGCGCCAGCGTGTCAGGGGGGATGAACACTGAAGCTTTCTTT,CASVSGGMNTEAFF
TRBD1,TRBJ2-1,few,TRBV6-5,TGTGCCAGCAGTTACGACGACAGGGTCTACAATGAGCAGTTCTTC,CASSYDDRVYNEQFF
.,TRBJ1-1,few,TRBV29-1,TGCAGCGTCGGACGGGGTGGCACTGAAGCTTTCTTT,CSVGRGGTEAFF
TRBD1,TRBJ2-5,many,TRBV7-8,TGTGCCAGCAGCTTAGCTGGGACAGCCCAACAAGAGACCCAGTACTTC,CASSLAGTAQQETQYF
.,TRBJ2-3,few,TRBV7-8,TGTGCCAGCAGCTTAGTTTTGCGGGAAAACACAGATACGCAGTATTTT,CASSLVLRENTDTQYF
TRBD2,TRBJ2-3,.,TRBV28,TGTGCCAGTGGACTAGCGGGGGGTTCAGATACGCAGTATTTT,CASGLAGGSDTQYF
.,TRBJ2-7,.,TRBV13,TGTGCCAGCAGCTTAGGTTTCGGGCTAGCGAACTACGAGCAGTACTTC,CASSLGFGLANYEQYF
TRBD1,TRBJ2-7,.,TRBV14,TGTGCCAGCAGACAGACAGGGGGCCCCTACGAGCAGTACTTC,CASRQTGGPYEQYF
.,TRBJ1-2,few,TRBV6-5,TGTGCCAGCAGTTACCGCATGGGGGCTGGGGGCTACACCTTC,CASSYRMGAGGYTF
TRBD1,TRBJ1-4,.,TRBV25-1,TGTGCCAGCAGTGGACAGGGGGTTGGTGAAAAACTGTTTTTT,CASSGQGVGEKLFF
.,TRBJ1-2,.,TRBV7-9,TGTGCCAGCAGCTTAGCATCTTTTGCCGGCTACACCTTC,CASSLASFAGYTF
.,TRBJ2-1,once,TRBV20-1,TGCAGTCCTGACGGTAACAATGAGCAGTTCTTC,CSPDGNNEQFF
TRBD1,TRBJ1-1,.,TRBV5-1,TGCGCCAGCAGAGATATACAGGGGTGGACTGAAGCTTTCTTT,CASRDIQGWTEAFF